This T cell receptor beta chain is drawn from a study of vaccination and CD4 T cells after COVID-19. Oncomine TCR Beta short-read sequencing was applied to DNA from cultured CD4+ T cells. A single record per CDR3 protein comes from TCRdb applying MiXCR to the PCR reads. Of 7,000 to 9,000 distinct CDR3 sequences listed, approximately 56% were seen once; the top ten hold 15% to 17%. As regards this clonotype: Its antigen is not known.

The treatment denotes: approximately 9-day PBMC culture with coronavirus spike peptide pools or control peptides (ViraFEST assay). The CDR3 has 13 residues. V was cut by 3 bases and J by 7 bases, with 11 bases left in between. Germline-derived CDR1 and CDR2 are SGHNT and YYREEE (reference sequence). J is TRBJ1-5 and V is TRBV5-4, with D possibly TRBD1 on 6 matching bases. The receptor comes from a human donor with COVID-19. The source material was cultured CD4+ T cells from blood, sampled after SARS-CoV-2 vaccination. CDR3 DNA: TGTGCCAGCAGCTACAACAGGGAACAGCCCCAGCATTTT. Amino acid sequence: CASSYNREQPQHF.